This TCR beta chain was identified in a study of Tregs in tolerant kidney transplant recipients (dated by TCRdb to the late 2010s). About the investigation overall: Before combined kidney and bone marrow transplantation, this study identified donor-specific regulatory T cells using TCRbeta sequencing and then followed those same cells after transplant. TCRbeta repertoire sequencing was used in a few healthy controls to compare several ways of expanding Tregs specific for an allogeneic donor.

In the case of this clone: Its cognate antigen has yet to be identified. The sample holds no much larger clone one base away, and base qualities are not on file.

Unstimulated Tregs (CD4+CD25+CD127-), CD4+ non-Tregs (CD4+CD25-), CD4 and CD8 cells were FACS-sorted from thawed PBMCs. Prior to Treg sorting, thawed PBMCs were rested overnight at 37 degrees C with 200 IU/ml IL-2. Healthy control blood was obtained either as purchased buffy coats or from healthy volunteers. Healthy control blood was processed to PBMCs with a Ficoll density gradient and then cryopreserved, whereas patient PBMCs were collected both before and after transplant. Results the study describes overall, beyond this receptor: Expanding Tregs with activated donor B cells appeared to identify the most biologically relevant and donor-specific TCRbeta repertoire. Biological reproducibility was not directly addressed, though technical replication error appeared minimal. The study was constrained by small patient numbers, and validation of the findings is required in larger populations and under other immunosuppression protocols.

For TCRbeta CDR3 sequencing, genomic DNA from the sorted cells was extracted using the QIAGEN DNeasy Blood and Tissue Kit. Through immunoSEQ, high-throughput TCRbeta CDR3 sequencing was done commercially, including PCR amplification with internal controls and bias correction. The source study handled its data this way. Unique productive TCRbeta sequences were defined by CDR3 nucleotide sequence when primers matched and otherwise by CDR3 amino acid sequence together with Vbeta and Jbeta genes. Sorting error was corrected by removing sequences shared between sorted populations at a frequency ratio of 2:1 or less, and the remaining shared sequences were assigned to the higher population. Sequences were defined as donor-reactive when expanded at least 5-fold in CFSE-low cells versus unstimulated cells and present at a frequency of at least 0.01% in CFSE-low cells. Jensen-Shannon divergence calculated on the top 100 TCRbeta sequences ranked by frequency was used to measure repertoire divergence. For samples with multiple sequencing runs, sorting error was corrected in each run separately before the runs were combined. TCRdb retrieved this table from immuneACCESS and kept in-frame rearrangements only. Not all clones are present; in checked studies, unresolved V genes account for under half, and no reason is known for the remainder. The DNA was the basis for D and trimming; V, J and clone size are from that table. Recorded for this sample are tens of thousands of clones; roughly 89% of them occurred a single time. The ten largest make up about 0.7% of the sample.

Via the germline V gene, CDR1 is SGHRS and CDR2 YFSETQ. V is pruned by 2 bases and J by 5 bases, leaving 6 bases of the junction without a gene match. The CDR3 holds 15 amino acids from the cysteine to the phenylalanine. Kept here is only the CDR3 DNA, which spans 45 bases and is read in frame from base 1. Here the chain combines TRBV5-1 and TRBJ2-5; 10 bases in the middle match TRBD2. The TCR sequence derives from a human donor in good health. The sample was Tregs from blood. CDR3 reads: CASSLAGGPGETQYF. Here is the DNA: TGCGCCAGCAGCTTAGCGGGAGGGCCAGGGGAGACCCAGTACTTC. The CDR3 plus the reference TRBV5-1 and TRBJ2-5 genes for the other parts give the full variable domain: KAGVTQTPRYLIKTRGQQVTLSCSPISGHRSVSWYQQTPGQGLQFLFEYFSETQRNKGNFPGRFSGRQFSNSRSEMNVSTLELGDSALYLCASSLAGGPGETQYFGPGTRLLVL.